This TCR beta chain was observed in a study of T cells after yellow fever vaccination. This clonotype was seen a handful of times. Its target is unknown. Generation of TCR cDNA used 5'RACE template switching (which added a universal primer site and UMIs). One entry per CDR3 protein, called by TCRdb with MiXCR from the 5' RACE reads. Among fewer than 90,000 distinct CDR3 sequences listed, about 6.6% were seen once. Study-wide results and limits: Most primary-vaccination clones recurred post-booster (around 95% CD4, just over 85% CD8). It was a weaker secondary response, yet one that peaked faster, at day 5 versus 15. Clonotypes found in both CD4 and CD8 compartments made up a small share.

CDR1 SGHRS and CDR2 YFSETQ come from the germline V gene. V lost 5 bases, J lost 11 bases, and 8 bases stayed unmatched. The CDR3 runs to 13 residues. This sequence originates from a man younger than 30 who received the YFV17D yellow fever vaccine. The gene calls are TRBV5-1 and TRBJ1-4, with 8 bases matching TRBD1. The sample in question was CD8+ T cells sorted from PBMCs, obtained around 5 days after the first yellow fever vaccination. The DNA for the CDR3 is TGCGCCAGCAGGCTTACAGGGGGAGATAAACTGTTTTTT. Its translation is CASRLTGGDKLFF. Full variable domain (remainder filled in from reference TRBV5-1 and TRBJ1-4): KAGVTQTPRYLIKTRGQQVTLSCSPISGHRSVSWYQQTPGQGLQFLFEYFSETQRNKGNFPGRFSGRQFSNSRSEMNVSTLELGDSALYLCASRLTGGDKLFFGSGTQLSVL.